This is a list of T cell receptor beta chains from one sample in a study of blood T cell repertoires in COVID-19. Some clones are missing from TCRdb's copy, which holds only in-frame ones; the method was immunoSEQ multiplex PCR. The repertoire holds about 140,000 clones, with roughly three quarters as singletons. The sample comprised peripheral blood. These receptors were collected from a woman aged 55-70 years with acute or convalescent COVID-19. CDR3s include the opening cysteine and the closing phenylalanine or tryptophan. Each record gives: J gene, D gene, CDR3 length, clone size, V gene, CDR3 protein, CDR3 DNA. A D gene is named only where the DNA matches it firmly. Only some rows state a clone size, as once, few, many or a class for expanded clones.

>TRBJ2-5|.|16|.|TRBV7-9
CASSLIVRVSEETQYF
TGTGCCAGCAGCTTAATAGTGCGGGTGAGCGAAGAGACCCAGTACTTC
>TRBJ2-7|.|15|.|TRBV4-1
CASSQELADPYEQYF
TGCGCCAGCAGCCAAGAATTGGCAGATCCCTACGAGCAGTACTTC
>TRBJ1-5|.|15|many|TRBV19
CASSIGGGNNQPQHF
TGTGCCAGTAGTATCGGCGGGGGGAACAATCAGCCCCAGCATTTT
>TRBJ1-2|.|13|.|TRBV3-1/TRBV3-2
CASSRGLIYGYTF
TGTGCCAGCAGCCGCGGACTCATCTATGGCTACACCTTC
>TRBJ1-5|.|14|many|TRBV19
CASSSRYSNQPQHF
TGTGCCAGTAGTAGTCGGTATAGCAATCAGCCCCAGCATTTT
>TRBJ1-2|.|13|.|TRBV2
CASSVRAGYGYTF
TGTGCCAGCAGTGTTCGGGCGGGCTATGGCTACACCTTC
>TRBJ1-1|.|13|many|TRBV30
CAWSASGFTEAFF
TGTGCCTGGAGTGCCTCCGGGTTCACTGAAGCTTTCTTT
>TRBJ2-5|TRBD2|16|once|TRBV30
CAWSPLAGGIRKTQYF
TGTGCCTGGAGTCCCTTGGCGGGAGGGATCCGAAAGACCCAGTACTTC
>TRBJ2-1|.|18|.|TRBV27
CASSLGRFRRAEYNEQFF
TGTGCCAGCAGTTTGGGTAGGTTTCGGCGGGCGGAATACAATGAGCAGTTCTTC
>TRBJ2-2|.|14|.|TRBV6-2/TRBV6-3
CASTPWASAGELFF
TGTGCCAGCACCCCGTGGGCTTCTGCCGGGGAGCTGTTTTTT
>TRBJ2-3|.|13|.|TRBV7-3
CASSDVGTDTQYF
TGTGCCAGCAGCGATGTAGGCACAGATACGCAGTATTTT
>TRBJ1-5|TRBD1|15|few|TRBV6-5
CASSFRDRSNQPQHF
TGTGCCAGCAGTTTCCGGGACAGGAGTAATCAGCCCCAGCATTTT
>TRBJ2-5|TRBD2|16|once|TRBV7-2
CASSLSTSEQQETQYF
TGTGCCAGCAGCTTATCTACTAGCGAACAACAAGAGACCCAGTACTTC
>TRBJ2-7|TRBD2|16|.|TRBV28
CASSFPRAGGSYEQYF
TGTGCCAGCAGTTTTCCGAGAGCGGGAGGTTCGTACGAGCAGTACTTC
>TRBJ2-1|.|15|.|TRBV9
CASSVGAAHYNEQFF
TGTGCCAGCAGCGTAGGGGCAGCCCACTACAATGAGCAGTTCTTC
>TRBJ1-2|.|14|.|TRBV6-5
CASSFTGANYGYTF
TGTGCCAGCAGTTTCACAGGAGCTAACTATGGCTACACCTTC
>TRBJ2-5|.|15|.|TRBV7-7
CASSLVSRAQETQYF
TGTGCCAGCAGCTTAGTCAGCAGGGCCCAAGAGACCCAGTACTTC
>TRBJ1-4|TRBD1|13|.|TRBV27
CASTGQLNEKLFF
TGTGCCAGCACGGGACAGCTAAATGAAAAACTGTTTTTT
>TRBJ2-5|TRBD2|18|.|TRBV7-9
CASSLARLAGIVQETQYF
TGTGCCAGCAGCTTAGCTCGACTAGCGGGAATAGTCCAAGAGACCCAGTACTTC
>TRBJ2-1|TRBD2|15|.|TRBV6-5
CASSQGLAGVGEQFF
TGTGCCAGCAGTCAGGGACTAGCGGGAGTAGGTGAGCAGTTCTTC
>TRBJ1-2|.|14|.|TRBV5-1
CASSLTSGSYGYTF
TGCGCCAGCAGCTTAACTTCAGGGTCCTATGGCTACACCTTC
>TRBJ1-1|.|15|few|TRBV9
CASSVEEVPGTEAFF
TGTGCCAGCAGCGTAGAAGAGGTTCCGGGCACTGAAGCTTTCTTT
>TRBJ2-1|.|11|once|TRBV28
CASSREHEQFF
TGTGCCAGCAGTAGGGAGCATGAGCAGTTCTTC
>TRBJ1-6|.|16|.|TRBV5-4
CASRLQGFSYNSPLHF
TGTGCCAGCAGACTACAGGGCTTCTCCTATAATTCACCCCTCCACTTT
>TRBJ2-1|TRBD2|20|.|TRBV7-6
CASSLDSSGATVGGNREQFF
TGTGCCAGCAGCTTAGACTCTAGCGGTGCGACTGTAGGCGGGAACAGAGAGCAGTTCTTC
>TRBJ1-3|TRBD1|14|.|TRBV18
CASSATGVGNTIYF
TGTGCCAGCTCAGCGACAGGGGTTGGAAACACCATATATTTT
>TRBJ2-7|.|11|few|TRBV20-1
CSASPSYEQYF
TGCAGTGCTAGTCCATCCTACGAGCAGTACTTC
>TRBJ2-1|TRBD1|13|.|TRBV7-9
CASSVRGHGEQFF
TGTGCCAGCAGCGTTAGGGGGCACGGCGAGCAGTTCTTC
>TRBJ2-1|TRBD2|15|.|TRBV9
CASSLRGESYNEQFF
TGTGCCAGCAGCCTCCGGGGGGAGTCCTACAATGAGCAGTTCTTC
>TRBJ2-7|TRBD2|15|.|TRBV6-5
CASSYGTSGRYEQYF
TGTGCCAGCAGTTACGGGACTAGCGGGAGGTACGAGCAGTACTTC
>TRBJ2-7|TRBD2|17|.|TRBV14
CASSQVGLGLNPYEQYF
TGTGCCAGCAGCCAAGTTGGGCTGGGACTAAACCCTTACGAGCAGTACTTC
>TRBJ2-4|.|14|.|TRBV5-1
CASSLGLAKNIQYF
TGCGCCAGCAGCTTGGGTCTAGCCAAAAACATTCAGTACTTC
>TRBJ2-3|TRBD2|17|few|TRBV7-6
CASSLMGRGGITDTQYF
TGTGCCAGCAGCTTAATGGGGCGGGGAGGGATCACAGATACGCAGTATTTT
>TRBJ1-4|.|15|.|TRBV4-2
CASSQVGGWREKLFF
TGTGCCAGCAGCCAAGTCGGGGGGTGGAGAGAAAAACTGTTTTTT
>TRBJ1-2|TRBD1|14|.|TRBV15
CATSRGTGNYGYTF
TGTGCCACCAGCAGAGGGACAGGGAACTATGGCTACACCTTC
>TRBJ2-5|.|11|.|TRBV20-1
CSAPFLETQYF
TGCAGTGCCCCGTTCCTAGAGACCCAGTACTTC
>TRBJ1-6|.|15|.|TRBV4-1
CASSQRGNGNSPLHF
TGCGCCAGCAGCCAACGGGGGAATGGTAATTCACCCCTCCACTTT
>TRBJ2-1|.|15|few|TRBV27
CASSLLGGMFNEQFF
TGTGCCAGCAGCCTCCTCGGCGGGATGTTCAATGAGCAGTTCTTC
>TRBJ2-2|.|13|.|TRBV10-3
CAASTGAAGELFF
TGTGCCGCGTCGACGGGAGCCGCCGGGGAGCTGTTTTTT
>TRBJ2-7|.|13|.|TRBV19
CASSVNQGYEQYF
TGTGCCAGTAGTGTGAATCAGGGTTACGAGCAGTACTTC
>TRBJ2-1|.|15|.|TRBV10-2
CASLSLDLFRDEQFF
TGCGCCAGCCTCTCTCTCGACCTCTTCAGGGATGAGCAGTTCTTC
>TRBJ1-2|TRBD1|14|.|TRBV5-4
CASSSSVTGHSYTF
TGTGCCAGCAGCAGCTCCGTGACAGGGCACAGCTACACCTTC
>TRBJ2-7|TRBD1|16|.|TRBV28
CASFARGTGLTYEQYF
TGTGCCAGTTTTGCCAGGGGGACAGGGCTGACCTACGAGCAGTACTTC
>TRBJ2-2|.|15|.|TRBV6-1
CASSEQGRNTGELFF
TGTGCCAGCAGTGAGCAGGGAAGAAACACCGGGGAGCTGTTTTTT
>TRBJ2-1|.|16|.|TRBV7-8
CASSTGWGDFSNEQFF
TGTGCCAGCAGCACAGGATGGGGGGATTTCAGCAATGAGCAGTTCTTC
>TRBJ2-2|TRBD2|17|few|TRBV6-6
CASSPKVAGPNTGELFF
TGTGCCAGCAGTCCTAAGGTAGCGGGCCCGAACACCGGGGAGCTGTTTTTT
>TRBJ2-2|TRBD2|15|.|TRBV28
CASRKGLANTGELFF
TGTGCCAGCAGAAAGGGACTAGCGAACACCGGGGAGCTGTTTTTT